Sequencing of this T cell receptor (beta chain) was carried out in a study of T-cell memory formation after mild COVID-19. Study outcomes and limitations: Second-wave clones peaking on day 37 lacked confirmed SARS-CoV-2 specificity. Memory from before infection featured some responding clones, which suggests cross-reactive memory joined.

With regard to this clonotype: Its matching antigen is unknown.

V dropped 3 bases and J dropped 3 bases, with 6 bases sitting between them. Germline V gives CDR1 KGHDR, CDR2 SFDVKD. This CDR3 region has 13 residues. After 5'RACE with constant-segment primers, TCR alpha and TCR beta cDNA libraries carrying sample barcodes and UMIs were obtained. Using its own MiXCR run on the 5' RACE reads, TCRdb lists one record per CDR3 protein. The sample includes about 250,000 distinct CDR3 sequences, approximately 15% of them seen just once. Sequencing was done on a sample of PBMCs or a T cell subset sorted from them (not recorded which). The chain recombines TRBV24-1 with TRBJ2-3, with no clear D. This TCR came from an adult woman who had mild COVID-19 (a few samples of this study predate the infection). Cell type and time point are not known. The CDR3 loop is CATSDGSTDTQYF. The DNA for the CDR3 is TGTGCCACCAGTGATGGCTCGACAGATACGCAGTATTTT.